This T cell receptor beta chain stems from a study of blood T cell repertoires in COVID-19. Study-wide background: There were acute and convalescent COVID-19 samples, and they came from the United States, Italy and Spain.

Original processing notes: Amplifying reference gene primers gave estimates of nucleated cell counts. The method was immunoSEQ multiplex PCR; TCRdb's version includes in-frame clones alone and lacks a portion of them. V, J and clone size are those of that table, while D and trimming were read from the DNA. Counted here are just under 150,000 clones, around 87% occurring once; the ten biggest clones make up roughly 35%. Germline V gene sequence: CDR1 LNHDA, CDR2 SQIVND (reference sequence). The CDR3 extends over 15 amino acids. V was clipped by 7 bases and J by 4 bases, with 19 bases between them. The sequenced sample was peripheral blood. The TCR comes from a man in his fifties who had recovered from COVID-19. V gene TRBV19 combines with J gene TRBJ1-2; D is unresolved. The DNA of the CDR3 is TGTGCCAGTAAACATCCCGGCACAGCCGGCTATGGCTACACCTTC. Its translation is CASKHPGTAGYGYTF.